Shown below are 30 T cell receptor beta chains from a single sample sequenced in a study of CD8 T cells in Susac syndrome. RNA was extracted with the RNeasy kit, and a quantity of roughly 0.45 to 1 ug was reverse transcribed using random hexamers. TCRdb passed the immunoSEQ multiplex PCR reads through MiXCR, listing each CDR3 protein once. Among roughly 400,000 distinct CDR3 sequences listed, roughly 85% were seen once. What was sequenced was CD8+ T cells from PBMCs. The receptors come from a human donor with multiple sclerosis.

The chain uses TRBV4-1 and TRBJ2-7; 14 nucleotides line up with TRBD2. Germline V CDR1 and CDR2: MGHRA, YSYEKL. The trim removed 3 bases at V and 2 bases at J, leaving 0 bases unmatched. The CDR3 extends over 15 amino acids. This CDR3 is CASSQTSGGAYEQYF. The CDR3 bases are TGCGCCAGCAGCCAGACTAGCGGGGGGGCCTACGAGCAGTACTTC.

The chain is built from TRBV3-1 and TRBJ2-1; 9 positions match TRBD1. Germline loops: CDR1 LGHDT, CDR2 YNNKEL (reference sequence). Germline trimming cut 4 bases from V and 7 bases from J; bases unmatched to any gene: 8. CDR3 length equals 15 residues. This CDR3 is CASSLLQGAWNEQFF. DNA for the CDR3: TGTGCCAGCAGCCTGTTACAGGGGGCATGGAATGAGCAGTTCTTC.

The rearrangement uses TRBV13 and TRBJ2-7, with TRBD1 matching over 7 bases. The CDR3 has 13 residues. Trimming removed 11 bases from V and 5 bases from J; junction bases left unmatched: 12. Germline V gene sequence: CDR1 PRHDT, CDR2 FYEKMQ (reference sequence). The CDR3 nucleotides are TGTGCCTCCACCCGCCAAGGGGGCGACGAGCAGTACTTC. Residues: CASTRQGGDEQYF.

This clonotype is a singleton in its sample. The chain is built from TRBV27 and TRBJ1-6; D not certain. V dropped 3 bases and J dropped 7 bases, with 10 bases sitting between them. CDR1 is MNHEY, CDR2 SMNVEV, per germline (reference sequence). The CDR3 is made up of 14 amino acids. CDR3 loop: CASSLSARNSPLHF. The CDR3 nucleotides are TGTGCCAGCAGTTTGTCGGCGCGGAATTCACCCCTCCACTTT.

The chain carries TRBV28 and TRBJ2-1; 10 bases fit TRBD2. Germline V gene sequence: CDR1 MDHEN, CDR2 SYDVKM. V dropped 2 bases and J dropped 5; count of bases not matched to a gene: 15. The CDR3 is 19 amino acids. The CDR3 loop reads CASSLGPGLAGVLDNEQFF. The CDR3 DNA sequence: TGTGCCAGCAGTTTAGGGCCGGGGCTAGCGGGAGTGCTTGACAATGAGCAGTTCTTC.

The chain links TRBV7-8 to TRBJ2-7, with D unresolved. The length of the CDR3 is 10 residues. The V and J ends lost 4 bases and 6 bases respectively, with 4 bases between them. Germline CDR1 SGHVS, CDR2 FQNEAQ. The CDR3 region is CASSSTEQYF. CDR3 nucleotide sequence: TGTGCCAGCAGCTCGACCGAGCAGTACTTC.

The V call is TRBV7-8, the J call TRBJ1-6; unclear D gene. CDR1 is SGHVS and CDR2 is FQNEAQ in the germline V gene. The CDR3 sequence is 13 residues long. V dropped 4 bases and J dropped 8 bases, with 9 bases sitting between them. DNA for the CDR3: TGTGCCAGCAGCTGGAACAAGGATTCACCCCTCCACTTT. Translating it yields CASSWNKDSPLHF.

This sequence joins TRBV2 and TRBJ2-7; no firm D call. The CDR3 has 14 residues. In germline, CDR1 is SNHLY, CDR2 FYNNEI. Trimming shortened V by 4 bases and J by 0 bases, and 10 bases separated the two germline ends. The CDR3 nucleotides are TGTGCCAGCAGTGGGACGGAAAGCTCCTACGAGCAGTACTTC. Its translation is CASSGTESSYEQYF.

The chain links TRBV28 to TRBJ2-5; D is perhaps TRBD1 (6 bases). Germline CDR1 reads MDHEN; CDR2 reads SYDVKM. Trimming left V 8 bases short and J 1 base short, with 11 bases between. The CDR3 consists of 13 residues. CDR3 nucleotides: TGTGCCAGCGCCCCGGACAGCCAAGAGACCCAGTACTTC. Its translation is CASAPDSQETQYF.

The chain links TRBV2 to TRBJ1-3; a possible D gene is TRBD1 (5 bases). Germline CDR1 SNHLY, CDR2 FYNNEI. The CDR3 runs to 14 residues. V lost 8 bases to trimming and J lost 0 bases, with 11 bases between them. CDR3 region: CASRDVLSGNTIYF. The CDR3 coding sequence is TGTGCCAGCCGGGACGTCCTCTCTGGAAACACCATATATTTT.

V usage is TRBV29-1 and J usage is TRBJ2-1; 8 nucleotides line up with TRBD2. The J segment lost 8 bases and the V segment lost 2 bases, leaving 17 bases of the junction unmatched. This CDR3 comprises 17 residues. Per germline, CDR1 SQVTM and CDR2 ANQGSEA. The CDR3 bases are TGCAGCGTTGAACGAGGCAGCGGGAGCCATAGTGGAGATGAGCAGTTCTTC. It specifies CSVERGSGSHSGDEQFF.

The chain is built from TRBV5-1 and TRBJ2-3; perhaps TRBD2 as D (5 bases). The V end lost 0 bases, the J end lost 9 bases, and 17 bases lay between the germline ends. The CDR3 extends over 15 amino acids. The V gene's germline CDR1 is SGHRS and CDR2 YFSETQ. CDR3 DNA: TGCGCCAGCAGCTTGGGATGGGGTGGGGAGAGGACGCAGTATTTT. This gives the protein CASSLGWGGERTQYF.

The chain is built from TRBV6-1 and TRBJ1-3; TRBD1 might be the D (6 bases). Germline V gene sequence: CDR1 MNHNS, CDR2 SASEGT. The CDR3 sequence is 16 residues long. Trimming removed 8 bases at V and 0 bases at J, with 17 bases between. Here the CDR3 reads CASFSDSTASGNTIYF. The CDR3 region has the DNA TGTGCCAGCTTCTCGGACAGCACTGCCTCTGGAAACACCATATATTTT.

The chain is built from TRBV3-1 and TRBJ2-7, with TRBD2 identical over 13 bases. This CDR3 has 17 residues. Germline V lookup: CDR1 LGHDT, CDR2 YNNKEL (reference sequence). The V and J ends lost 1 base and 2 bases, in that order; junction bases with no gene match: 5. The CDR3 DNA reads TGTGCCAGCAGCCAAGGGACTAGCGGGAGTCGGGCCTACGAGCAGTACTTC. It codes for CASSQGTSGSRAYEQYF.

This chain links TRBV20-1 with TRBJ1-1; D ambiguous. Germline V gene data show CDR1 as DFQATT and CDR2 as SNEGSKA (reference sequence). This CDR3 spans 12 amino acids. V lost 7 bases, J lost 1 base, and 10 bases lay in between. The CDR3 bases are TGCAGTGTCGAACTGGGGAACACTGAAGCTTTCTTT. Translation: CSVELGNTEAFF.

The rearrangement joins TRBV29-1 to TRBJ2-2, with 8 bases lining up with TRBD1. This CDR3 spans 14 amino acids. Per the germline V gene, CDR1 is SQVTM and CDR2 is ANQGSEA. The J segment lost 7 bases and the V segment lost 4 bases, leaving 8 bases of the junction unmatched. This CDR3 is CSVGTGNVDGELFF. In nucleotides, the CDR3 is TGCAGCGTTGGGACAGGGAACGTAGACGGGGAGCTGTTTTTT.

This chain uses TRBV7-8 with TRBJ2-1; tentatively, D is TRBD2 (6 bases). The length of the CDR3 is 15 residues. Germline loops: CDR1 SGHVS, CDR2 FQNEAQ. Trimming left V 3 bases short and J 6 bases short, with 15 bases between. As DNA, the CDR3 is TGTGCCAGCAGCTTCGGGGGAGAACCCTTCAATGAGCAGTTCTTC. This codes for CASSFGGEPFNEQFF. Drawing the rest from reference TRBV7-8 and TRBJ2-1, the complete variable domain is GAGVSQSPRYKVAKRGQDVALRCDPISGHVSLFWYQQALGQGPEFLTYFQNEAQLDKSGLPSDRFFAERPEGSVSTLKIQRTQQEDSAVYLCASSFGGEPFNEQFFGPGTRLTVL.

The CDR3 sequence is CASSPPMGLAMWYNEQFF. Here the CDR3 DNA reads TGTGCCAGCTCACCACCTATGGGACTAGCTATGTGGTACAATGAGCAGTTCTTC. The chain links TRBV18 to TRBJ2-1, with 9 bases matching TRBD2. Germline lookup yields CDR1 KGHSH and CDR2 LQKENI. CDR3 length: 18 amino acids. V shed 0 bases and J 4 bases; nucleotides not matched to a gene: 10.

The chain uses TRBV5-1 and TRBJ2-7; the match to TRBD1 covers 10 bases. The germline V gene encodes CDR1 SGHRS and CDR2 YFSETQ. The CDR3 is 15 residues long. The trim removed 6 bases at V and 2 bases at J, leaving 8 bases unmatched. The CDR3 spells CASMDGTGVTYEQYF. CDR3 nucleotide sequence: TGCGCCAGCATGGATGGGACAGGGGTTACCTACGAGCAGTACTTC.

The chain recombines TRBV10-3 with TRBJ2-3; 10 positions match TRBD2. This CDR3 has 16 residues. Trimming cost V 4 bases and J 3 bases; bases outside gene matches: 7. Germline values: CDR1 ENHRY, CDR2 SYGVKD. CDR3 nucleotides: TGTGCCATCAGTGGGGACAGCGGGAGGGATACAGATACGCAGTATTTT. Protein: CAISGDSGRDTDTQYF.

The chain couples TRBV29-1 to TRBJ2-7; TRBD2 might be the D (5 bases). Trimming left V 7 bases short and J 0 bases short, with 25 bases between. The CDR3 has 17 amino acids. Germline assignment: CDR1 SQVTM and CDR2 ANQGSEA. CDR3 sequence: CSADRGEPRTSSYEQYF. For the CDR3, the DNA is TGCAGCGCCGACCGTGGGGAGCCCCGAACAAGCTCCTACGAGCAGTACTTC.

The chain carries TRBV7-9 and TRBJ2-4; tentatively, D is TRBD2 (6 bases). V lost 4 bases and J 5 bases, leaving 24 bases between the germline ends. Germline CDR1 and CDR2: SEHNR and FQNEAQ (reference sequence). The CDR3 spans 18 residues. CDR3 DNA: TGTGCCAGCAGCTCTTACCGGGCGTTACGGGGGAGCCAAAACATTCAGTACTTC. Protein product: CASSSYRALRGSQNIQYF.

This clonotype was found once. This chain links TRBV5-6 with TRBJ2-6; tentatively, D is TRBD2 (5 bases). This CDR3 contains 12 residues. Germline CDR1 reads SGHDT; CDR2 reads YYEEEE. V was clipped by 2 bases and J by 11 bases, with 8 bases between them. The DNA of the CDR3 is TGTGCCAGCAGCTTAGGAGGACACGTCCTGACTTTC. Its translation: CASSLGGHVLTF.

This clonotype was counted once. The rearrangement uses TRBV20-1 and TRBJ2-7, with unresolved D. Trimming left V 6 bases short and J 7 bases short, with 19 bases between. Germline-derived CDR1 and CDR2 are DFQATT and SNEGSKA (reference sequence). The CDR3 runs 13 residues. In DNA, the CDR3 is TGCAGTGCACCCGAACAGCATCTACTGGAGCAGTACTTC. It is translated as CSAPEQHLLEQYF.

This chain's CDR3 is CSAPRLADNNEQFF. Here the CDR3 DNA reads TGCAGTGCTCCCAGACTAGCGGATAACAATGAGCAGTTCTTC. The J gene is TRBJ2-1, the V gene TRBV20-1; TRBD2 aligns across 9 bases. Germline CDR1 reads DFQATT; CDR2 reads SNEGSKA (reference sequence). With 5 bases clipped from V and 5 bases from J, the junction kept 7 bases outside the gene matches. The CDR3 is 14 amino acids.

This clonotype appeared a few times. The J gene is TRBJ2-1, the V gene TRBV29-1; no definite D call. Looked up from germline, CDR1 is SQVTM and CDR2 is ANQGSEA. The CDR3 sequence is 10 residues long. The chain's CDR3 is CSVGLNEQFF. The CDR3 bases are TGCAGTGTGGGTCTCAATGAGCAGTTCTTC.

This rearrangement joins TRBV27 to TRBJ2-3; 14 bases are a match to TRBD2. CDR3 size: 14 residues. Germline-derived CDR1 and CDR2 are MNHEY and SMNVEV (reference sequence). V lost 8 bases, J lost 5 bases, and 3 bases stayed unmatched. CDR3 region: CASRLAGGKDTQYF. CDR3 nucleotide sequence: TGTGCCAGCCGACTAGCGGGAGGGAAAGATACGCAGTATTTT.

The gene calls are TRBV15 and TRBJ2-7; 8 bases agree with TRBD1. The CDR3 totals 14 residues. The V gene end was trimmed by 3 bases and the J gene end by 2 bases; junction bases not matched to a gene: 3. Per the germline V gene, CDR1 is LNHNV and CDR2 is YYDKDF (reference sequence). The CDR3 DNA is TGTGCCACCAGCAGCCTCAGGGGGCCCTACGAGCAGTACTTC. Translation: CATSSLRGPYEQYF.

The genes are TRBV10-1 and TRBJ2-7; possibly TRBD1 for D (6 bases). V lost 7 bases and J 2 bases, leaving 18 bases between the germline ends. This CDR3 has 15 residues. Germline values: CDR1 WNHNN, CDR2 SYGVQD (reference sequence). The CDR3 is CASINSNRATYEQYF. CDR3 coding DNA: TGCGCCAGCATAAATAGTAACAGGGCCACCTACGAGCAGTACTTC.

The CDR3 DNA is TGTGCCAGCAGCCAAGAATGGCAGGGGGCGCATGAGCAGTTCTTC. Its protein product is CASSQEWQGAHEQFF. The V and J genes are TRBV3-1 and TRBJ2-1, with 8 positions matching TRBD1. This CDR3 has 15 residues. Germline-derived CDR1 and CDR2 are LGHDT and YNNKEL (reference sequence). The ends lost 0 bases at V and 8 bases at J; junction bases unmatched: 6.